This T cell receptor (beta chain) came from a study of OX40 agonist ivuxolimab in advanced cancers. Comments on this clone: The target antigen is unknown.

Study-wide results and caveats: The antigens recognized by the expanded peripheral T cells, that is their antigen specificity, were not determined.

The protocol was immunoSEQ multiplex PCR, while the TCRdb copy is restricted to in-frame clones and leaves out a portion. The profile shows 70,000 to 90,000 clones, about four fifths of them singletons. Peripheral blood came from all dose cohorts at three timepoints. The receptor was isolated from an adult with an advanced solid tumor such as melanoma, head and neck, liver or kidney cancer. Source: CD4+ or CD8+ T cells sorted from blood, taken in a trial of the OX40 agonist ivuxolimab.

CDR3 residues: CASSSSTGNTEAFF. Here the CDR3 DNA reads TGTGCCAGCAGCTCCTCGACGGGGAACACTGAAGCTTTCTTT. V usage is TRBV7-3 and J usage is TRBJ1-1; no clear D. Germline-derived CDR1 and CDR2 are SGHTA and FQGTGA. The CDR3 has 14 residues. Deletions cut 4 bases from V and 1 base from J, with 10 bases between.